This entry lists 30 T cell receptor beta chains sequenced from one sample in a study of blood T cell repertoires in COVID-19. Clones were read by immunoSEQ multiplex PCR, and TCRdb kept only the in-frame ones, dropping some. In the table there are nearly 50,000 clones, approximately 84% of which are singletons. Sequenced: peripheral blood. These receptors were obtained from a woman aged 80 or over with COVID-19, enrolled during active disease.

The CDR3 sequence: CASSFPGAGGNQPQHF. Here the CDR3 DNA reads TGTGCCAGCAGCTTCCCAGGAGCGGGGGGCAATCAGCCCCAGCATTTT. V gene TRBV7-8 combines with J gene TRBJ1-5, with D possibly being TRBD1 (5 bases). V dropped 3 bases and J dropped 2 bases, with 14 bases sitting between them. This CDR3 contains 16 residues. CDR1 and CDR2 from the germline V gene are SGHVS and FQNEAQ. The full variable domain, its missing parts supplied by reference TRBV7-8 and TRBJ1-5, is GAGVSQSPRYKVAKRGQDVALRCDPISGHVSLFWYQQALGQGPEFLTYFQNEAQLDKSGLPSDRFFAERPEGSVSTLKIQRTQQEDSAVYLCASSFPGAGGNQPQHFGDGTRLSIL.

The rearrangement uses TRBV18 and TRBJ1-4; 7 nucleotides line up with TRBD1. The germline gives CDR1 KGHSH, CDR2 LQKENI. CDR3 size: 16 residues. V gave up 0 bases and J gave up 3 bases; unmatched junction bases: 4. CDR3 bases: TGTGCCAGCTCACCACCGAGGGACAGACCTAATGAAAAACTGTTTTTT. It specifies CASSPPRDRPNEKLFF.

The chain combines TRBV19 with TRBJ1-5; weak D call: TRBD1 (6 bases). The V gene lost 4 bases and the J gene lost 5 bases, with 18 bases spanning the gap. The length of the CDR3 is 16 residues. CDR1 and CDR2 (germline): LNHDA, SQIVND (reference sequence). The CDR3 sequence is CASSTRRDRPYQPQHF. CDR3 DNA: TGTGCCAGTAGTACCCGGAGAGACAGGCCTTATCAGCCCCAGCATTTT.

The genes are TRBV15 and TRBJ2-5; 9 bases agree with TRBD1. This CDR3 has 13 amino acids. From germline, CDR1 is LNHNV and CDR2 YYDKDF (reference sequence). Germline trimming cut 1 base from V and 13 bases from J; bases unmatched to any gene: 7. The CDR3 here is CATSRGPRDRVYF. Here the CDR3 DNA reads TGTGCCACCAGCAGAGGACCTCGGGACAGGGTGTACTTC.

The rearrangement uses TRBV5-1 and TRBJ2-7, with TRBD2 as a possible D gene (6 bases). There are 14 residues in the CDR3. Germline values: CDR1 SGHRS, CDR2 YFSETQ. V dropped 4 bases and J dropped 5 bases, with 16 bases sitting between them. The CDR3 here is CASSLIGGFDEQYF. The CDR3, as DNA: TGCGCCAGCAGCCTAATTGGGGGGTTCGACGAGCAGTACTTC.

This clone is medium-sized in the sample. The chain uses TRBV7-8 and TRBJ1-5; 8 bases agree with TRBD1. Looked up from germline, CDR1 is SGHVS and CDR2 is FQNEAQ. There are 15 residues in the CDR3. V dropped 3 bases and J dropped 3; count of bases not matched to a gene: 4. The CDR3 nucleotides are TGTGCCAGCAGCTTCGGGACAGGTGACAATCAGCCCCAGCATTTT. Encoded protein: CASSFGTGDNQPQHF.

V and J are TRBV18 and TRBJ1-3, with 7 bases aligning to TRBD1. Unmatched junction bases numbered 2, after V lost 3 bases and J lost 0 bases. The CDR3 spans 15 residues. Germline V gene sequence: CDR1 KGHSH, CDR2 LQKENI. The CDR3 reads CASSPSGGSGNTIYF. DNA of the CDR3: TGTGCCAGCTCACCCTCAGGGGGCTCTGGAAACACCATATATTTT.

For the CDR3, the DNA is TGTGCCAGCAGTGAACATGAGGGTCAGTGGTTAGCCAAAAACATTCAGTACTTC. Protein sequence: CASSEHEGQWLAKNIQYF. The chain links TRBV6-1 to TRBJ2-4, with D possibly TRBD2 on 5 matching bases. This CDR3 contains 18 residues. V lost 2 bases and J 0 bases, leaving 17 bases between the germline ends. CDR1 is MNHNS, CDR2 SASEGT, per germline.

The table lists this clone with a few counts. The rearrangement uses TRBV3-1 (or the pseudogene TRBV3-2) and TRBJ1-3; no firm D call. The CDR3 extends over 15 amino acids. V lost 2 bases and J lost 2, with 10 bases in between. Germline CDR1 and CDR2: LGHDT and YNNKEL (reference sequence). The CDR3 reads CASSQRGDPGNTIYF. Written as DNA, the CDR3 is TGTGCCAGCAGCCAAAGAGGCGATCCTGGAAACACCATATATTTT.

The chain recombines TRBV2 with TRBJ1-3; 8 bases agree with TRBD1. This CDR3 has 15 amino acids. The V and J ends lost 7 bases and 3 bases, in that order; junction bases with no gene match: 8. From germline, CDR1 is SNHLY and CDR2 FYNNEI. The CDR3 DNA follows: TGTGCCAGCAACAACAGGGGGAACATTGGAAACACCATATATTTT. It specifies CASNNRGNIGNTIYF.

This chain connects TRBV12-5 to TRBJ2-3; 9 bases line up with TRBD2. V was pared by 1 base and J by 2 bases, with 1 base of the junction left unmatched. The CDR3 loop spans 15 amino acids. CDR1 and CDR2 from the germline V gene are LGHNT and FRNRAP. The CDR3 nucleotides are TGTGCTAGTGGTTTGGGACTAGCGGACACAGATACGCAGTATTTT. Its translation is CASGLGLADTDTQYF.

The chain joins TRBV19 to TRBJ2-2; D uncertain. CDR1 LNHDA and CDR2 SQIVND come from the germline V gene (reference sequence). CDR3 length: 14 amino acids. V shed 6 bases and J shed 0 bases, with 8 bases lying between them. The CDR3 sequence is CASRGRPNTGELFF. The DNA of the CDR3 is TGTGCCAGTAGGGGCCGACCGAACACCGGGGAGCTGTTTTTT.

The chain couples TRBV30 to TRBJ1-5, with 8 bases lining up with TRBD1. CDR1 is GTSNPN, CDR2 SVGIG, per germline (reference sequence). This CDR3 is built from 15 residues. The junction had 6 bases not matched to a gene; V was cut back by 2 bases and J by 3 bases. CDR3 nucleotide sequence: TGTGCCTGGAGTACCGGGACAGGACACAATCAGCCCCAGCATTTT. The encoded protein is CAWSTGTGHNQPQHF.

CDR3 coding DNA: TGCAGCGTTGTGGCAGGGGCTTCCTCTGGCTACACCTTC. It codes for CSVVAGASSGYTF. J is TRBJ1-2 and V is TRBV29-1; a weak D match, TRBD1 (6 bases). Germline V gives CDR1 SQVTM, CDR2 ANQGSEA. With 4 bases removed from V and 7 bases from J, the gap between germline ends came to 16 bases. The CDR3 loop spans 13 amino acids.

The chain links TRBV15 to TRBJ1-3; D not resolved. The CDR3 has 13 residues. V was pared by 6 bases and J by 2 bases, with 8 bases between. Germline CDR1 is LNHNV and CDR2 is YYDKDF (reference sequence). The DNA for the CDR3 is TGTGCCACCAGTCCGTGGCCTGGAAACACCATATATTTT. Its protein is CATSPWPGNTIYF.

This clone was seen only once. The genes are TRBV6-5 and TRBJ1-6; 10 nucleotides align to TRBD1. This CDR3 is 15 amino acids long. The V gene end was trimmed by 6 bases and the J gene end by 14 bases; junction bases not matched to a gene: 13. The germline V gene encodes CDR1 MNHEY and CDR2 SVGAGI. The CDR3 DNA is TGTGCCAGCAGCCGGGGGGGGACAGGGGATGCGGCCCTCCACTTT. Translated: CASSRGGTGDAALHF.

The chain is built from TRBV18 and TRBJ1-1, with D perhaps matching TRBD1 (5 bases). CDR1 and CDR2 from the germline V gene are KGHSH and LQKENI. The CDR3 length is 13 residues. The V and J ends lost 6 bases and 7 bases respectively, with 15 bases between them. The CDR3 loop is CASSPKRDGEAFF. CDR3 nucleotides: TGTGCCAGCTCCCCAAAGCGGGACGGTGAAGCTTTCTTT. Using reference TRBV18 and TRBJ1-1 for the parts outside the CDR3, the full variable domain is NAGVMQNPRHLVRRRGQEARLRCSPMKGHSHVYWYRQLPEEGLKFMVYLQKENIIDESGMPKERFSAEFPKEGPSILRIQQVVRGDSAAYFCASSPKRDGEAFFGQGTRLTVV.

The CDR3 nucleotides read TGTGCCAGCAGCCTGGTCAGGGACAGCAAAAACATTCAGTACTTC. It yields the protein CASSLVRDSKNIQYF. The J gene is TRBJ2-4, the V gene TRBV3-1 (or the pseudogene TRBV3-2); TRBD1 matches 7 bases. The CDR3 totals 15 residues. The V segment lost 4 bases and the J segment 3 bases; nucleotides outside the gene matches: 6. Germline CDR1 reads LGHDT; CDR2 reads YNNKEL (reference sequence).

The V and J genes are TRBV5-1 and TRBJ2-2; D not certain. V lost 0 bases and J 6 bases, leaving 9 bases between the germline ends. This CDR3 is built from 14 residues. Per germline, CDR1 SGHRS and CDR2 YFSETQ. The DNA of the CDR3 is TGCGCCAGCAGCTTGGATGTGAGTTCCGGGGAGCTGTTTTTT. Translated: CASSLDVSSGELFF.

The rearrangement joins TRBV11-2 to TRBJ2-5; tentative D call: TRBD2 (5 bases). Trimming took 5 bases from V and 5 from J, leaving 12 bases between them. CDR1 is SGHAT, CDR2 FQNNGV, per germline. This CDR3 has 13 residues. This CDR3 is CASSPGLGETQYF. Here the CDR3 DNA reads TGTGCCAGCAGCCCGGGGTTGGGGGAGACCCAGTACTTC.

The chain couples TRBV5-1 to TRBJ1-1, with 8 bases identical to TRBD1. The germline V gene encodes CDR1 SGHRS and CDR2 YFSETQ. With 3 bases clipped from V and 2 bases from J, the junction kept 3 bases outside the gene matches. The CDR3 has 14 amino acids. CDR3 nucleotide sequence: TGCGCCAGCAGCTCGACAGGGGCTAACACTGAAGCTTTCTTT. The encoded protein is CASSSTGANTEAFF.

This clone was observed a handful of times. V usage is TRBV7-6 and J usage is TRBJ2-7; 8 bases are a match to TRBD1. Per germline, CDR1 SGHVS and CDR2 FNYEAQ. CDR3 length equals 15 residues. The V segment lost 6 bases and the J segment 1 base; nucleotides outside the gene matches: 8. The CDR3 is CASRSDRGLSYEQYF. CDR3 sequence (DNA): TGTGCCAGCAGATCTGACAGGGGCCTTTCCTACGAGCAGTACTTC. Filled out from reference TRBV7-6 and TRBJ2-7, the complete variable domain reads GAGVSQSPRYKVTKRGQDVALRCDPISGHVSLYWYRQALGQGPEFLTYFNYEAQQDKSGLPNDRFSAERPEGSISTLTIQRTEQRDSAMYRCASRSDRGLSYEQYFGPGTRLTVT.

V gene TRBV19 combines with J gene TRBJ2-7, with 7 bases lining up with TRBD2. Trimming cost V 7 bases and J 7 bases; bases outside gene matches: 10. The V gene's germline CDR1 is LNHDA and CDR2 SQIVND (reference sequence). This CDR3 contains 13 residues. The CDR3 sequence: CASTEAGAAEQYF. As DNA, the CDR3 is TGTGCCAGTACTGAGGCGGGAGCGGCGGAGCAGTACTTC.

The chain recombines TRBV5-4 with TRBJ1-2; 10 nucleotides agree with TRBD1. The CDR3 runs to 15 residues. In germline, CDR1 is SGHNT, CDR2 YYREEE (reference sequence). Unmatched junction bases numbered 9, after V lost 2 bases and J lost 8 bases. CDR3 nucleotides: TGTGCCAGCAGCTTCAAGGGACAGGGGCCGGGCGGCTACACCTTC. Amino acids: CASSFKGQGPGGYTF.

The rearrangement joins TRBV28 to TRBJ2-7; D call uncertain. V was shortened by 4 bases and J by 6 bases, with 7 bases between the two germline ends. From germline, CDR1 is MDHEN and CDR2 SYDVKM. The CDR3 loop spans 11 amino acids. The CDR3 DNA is TGTGCCAGCAGTTCTCCGGGCGAGCAGTACTTC. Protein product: CASSSPGEQYF.

CDR3: CSVEGASGRAGQFF. DNA for the CDR3: TGCAGCGTTGAAGGCGCCAGCGGGAGGGCCGGGCAGTTCTTC. This rearrangement joins TRBV29-1 to TRBJ2-1; 10 positions match TRBD2. Germline V CDR1 and CDR2: SQVTM, ANQGSEA. Germline trimming cut 1 base from V and 12 bases from J; bases unmatched to any gene: 9. The CDR3 has 14 residues.

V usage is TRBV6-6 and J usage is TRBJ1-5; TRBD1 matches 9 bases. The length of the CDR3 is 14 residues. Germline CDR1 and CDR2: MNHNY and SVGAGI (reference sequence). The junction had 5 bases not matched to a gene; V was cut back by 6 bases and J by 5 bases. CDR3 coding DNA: TGTGCCAGCAGCATCGGGACAGGGCATCAGCCCCAGCATTTT. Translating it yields CASSIGTGHQPQHF.

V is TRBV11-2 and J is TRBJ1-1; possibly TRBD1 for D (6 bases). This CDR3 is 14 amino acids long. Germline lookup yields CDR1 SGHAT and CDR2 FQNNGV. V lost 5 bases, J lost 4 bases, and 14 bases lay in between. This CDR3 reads CASSPGTTRTEAFF. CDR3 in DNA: TGTGCCAGCAGCCCGGGGACAACTCGCACTGAAGCTTTCTTT.

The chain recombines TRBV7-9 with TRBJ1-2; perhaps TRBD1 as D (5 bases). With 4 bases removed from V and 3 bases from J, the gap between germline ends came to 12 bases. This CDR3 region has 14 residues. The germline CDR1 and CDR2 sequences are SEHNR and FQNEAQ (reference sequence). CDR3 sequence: CASSWQGGDYGYTF. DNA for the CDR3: TGTGCCAGCAGCTGGCAGGGAGGGGACTATGGCTACACCTTC.

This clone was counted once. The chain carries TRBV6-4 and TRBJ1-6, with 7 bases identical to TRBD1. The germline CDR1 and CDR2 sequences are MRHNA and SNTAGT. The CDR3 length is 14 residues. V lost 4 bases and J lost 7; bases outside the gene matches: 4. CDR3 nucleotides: TGTGCCAGCAGTGTAGGGACAGTGAATTCACCCCTCCACTTT. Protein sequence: CASSVGTVNSPLHF.